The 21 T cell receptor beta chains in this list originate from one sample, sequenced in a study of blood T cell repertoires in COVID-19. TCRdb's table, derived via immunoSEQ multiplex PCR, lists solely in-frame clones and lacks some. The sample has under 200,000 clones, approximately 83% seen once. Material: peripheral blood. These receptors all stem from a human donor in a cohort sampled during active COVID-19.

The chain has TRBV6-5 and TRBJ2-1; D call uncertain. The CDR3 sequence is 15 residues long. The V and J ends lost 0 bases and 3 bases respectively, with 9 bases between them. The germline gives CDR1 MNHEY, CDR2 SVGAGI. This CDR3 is CASSYSRPGYNEQFF. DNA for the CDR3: TGTGCCAGCAGTTACTCGAGGCCGGGCTACAATGAGCAGTTCTTC.

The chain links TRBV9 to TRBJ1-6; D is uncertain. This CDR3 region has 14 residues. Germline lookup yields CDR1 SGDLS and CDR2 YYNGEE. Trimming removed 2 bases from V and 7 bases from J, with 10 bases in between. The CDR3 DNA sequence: TGTGCCAGCAGCGTTTTCTCGGAGAATTCACCCCTCCACTTT. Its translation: CASSVFSENSPLHF.

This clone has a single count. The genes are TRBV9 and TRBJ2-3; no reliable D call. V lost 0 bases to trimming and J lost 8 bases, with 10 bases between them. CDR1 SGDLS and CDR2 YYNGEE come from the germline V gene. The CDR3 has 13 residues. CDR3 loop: CASSVELSGTQYF. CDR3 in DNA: TGTGCCAGCAGCGTAGAGTTGTCCGGTACGCAGTATTTT.

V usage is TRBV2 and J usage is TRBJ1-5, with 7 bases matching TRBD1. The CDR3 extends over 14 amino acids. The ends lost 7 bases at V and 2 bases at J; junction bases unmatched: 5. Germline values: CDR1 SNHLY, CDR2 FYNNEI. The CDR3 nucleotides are TGTGCCAGCACCCCCGACAGGGGCAATCAGCCCCAGCATTTT. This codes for CASTPDRGNQPQHF.

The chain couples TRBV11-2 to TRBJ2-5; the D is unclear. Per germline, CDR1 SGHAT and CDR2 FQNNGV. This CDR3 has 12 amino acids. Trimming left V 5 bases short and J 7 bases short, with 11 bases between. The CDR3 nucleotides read TGTGCCAGCAGCCCGTTTGGCGGGACCCAGTACTTC. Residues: CASSPFGGTQYF.

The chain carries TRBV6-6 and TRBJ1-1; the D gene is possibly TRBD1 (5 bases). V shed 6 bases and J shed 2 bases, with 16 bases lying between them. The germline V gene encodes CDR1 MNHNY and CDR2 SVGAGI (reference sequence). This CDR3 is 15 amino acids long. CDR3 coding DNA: TGTGCCAGCAGACCCGGACAACACATAAACACTGAAGCTTTCTTT. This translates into CASRPGQHINTEAFF.

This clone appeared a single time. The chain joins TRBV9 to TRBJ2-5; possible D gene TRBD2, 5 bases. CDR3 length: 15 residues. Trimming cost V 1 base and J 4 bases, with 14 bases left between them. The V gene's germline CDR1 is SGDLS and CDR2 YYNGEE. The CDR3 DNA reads TGTGCCAGCAGCGTATCGGCCCTAAGCGGAGAGACCCAGTACTTC. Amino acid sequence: CASSVSALSGETQYF.

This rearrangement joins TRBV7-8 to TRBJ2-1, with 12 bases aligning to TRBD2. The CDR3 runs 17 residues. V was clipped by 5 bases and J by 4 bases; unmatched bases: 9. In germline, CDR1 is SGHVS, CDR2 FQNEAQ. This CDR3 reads CASSPRTSGKGYNEQFF. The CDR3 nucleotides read TGTGCCAGCAGCCCCCGGACTAGCGGGAAGGGATACAATGAGCAGTTCTTC.

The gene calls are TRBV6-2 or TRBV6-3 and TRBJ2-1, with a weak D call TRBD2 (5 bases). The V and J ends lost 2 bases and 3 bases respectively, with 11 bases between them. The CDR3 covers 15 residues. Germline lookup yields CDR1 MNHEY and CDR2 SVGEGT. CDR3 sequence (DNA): TGTGCCAGCAGTTACAGGGCTAGCAGCTACAATGAGCAGTTCTTC. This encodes CASSYRASSYNEQFF.

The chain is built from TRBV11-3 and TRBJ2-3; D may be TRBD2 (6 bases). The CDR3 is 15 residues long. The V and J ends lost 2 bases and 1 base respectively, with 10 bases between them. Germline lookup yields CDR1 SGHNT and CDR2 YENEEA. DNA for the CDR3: TGTGCCAGCAGCTTATTCGGCGGGGGCACAGATACGCAGTATTTT. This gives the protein CASSLFGGGTDTQYF.

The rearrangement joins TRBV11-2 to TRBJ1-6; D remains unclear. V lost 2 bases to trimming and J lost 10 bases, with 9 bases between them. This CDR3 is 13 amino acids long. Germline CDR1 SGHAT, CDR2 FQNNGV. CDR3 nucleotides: TGTGCCAGCAGCTTAAATGAGGTATCACCCCTCCACTTT. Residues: CASSLNEVSPLHF.

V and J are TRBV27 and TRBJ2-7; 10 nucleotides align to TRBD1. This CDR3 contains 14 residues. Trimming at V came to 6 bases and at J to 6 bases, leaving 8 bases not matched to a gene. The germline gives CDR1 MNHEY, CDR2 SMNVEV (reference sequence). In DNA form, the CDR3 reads TGTGCCAGCAGACCCGGGACAGGGGATGGCGAGCAGTACTTC. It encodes CASRPGTGDGEQYF.

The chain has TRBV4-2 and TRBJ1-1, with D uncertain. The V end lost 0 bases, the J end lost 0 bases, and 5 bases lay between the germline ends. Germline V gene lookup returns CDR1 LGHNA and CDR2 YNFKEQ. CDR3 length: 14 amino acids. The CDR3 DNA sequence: TGTGCCAGCAGCCAAGAGAGGGTGAACACTGAAGCTTTCTTT. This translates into CASSQERVNTEAFF.

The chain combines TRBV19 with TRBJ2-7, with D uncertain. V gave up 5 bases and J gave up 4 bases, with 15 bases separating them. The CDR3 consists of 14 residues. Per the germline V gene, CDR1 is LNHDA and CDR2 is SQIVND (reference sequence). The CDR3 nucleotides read TGTGCCAGTAGTTCCCCCCCCGGTAGTTACGAGCAGTACTTC. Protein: CASSSPPGSYEQYF. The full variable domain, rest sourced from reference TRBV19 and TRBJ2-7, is DGGITQSPKYLFRKEGQNVTLSCEQNLNHDAMYWYRQDPGQGLRLIYYSQIVNDFQKGDIAEGYSVSREKKESFPLTVTSAQKNPTAFYLCASSSPPGSYEQYFGPGTRLTVT.

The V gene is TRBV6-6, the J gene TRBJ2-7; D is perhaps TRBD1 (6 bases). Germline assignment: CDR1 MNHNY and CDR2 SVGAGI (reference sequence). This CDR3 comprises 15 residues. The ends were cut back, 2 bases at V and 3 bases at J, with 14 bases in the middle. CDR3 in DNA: TGTGCCAGCAGTTACGGGCCGGACAGAAACTACGAGCAGTACTTC. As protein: CASSYGPDRNYEQYF.

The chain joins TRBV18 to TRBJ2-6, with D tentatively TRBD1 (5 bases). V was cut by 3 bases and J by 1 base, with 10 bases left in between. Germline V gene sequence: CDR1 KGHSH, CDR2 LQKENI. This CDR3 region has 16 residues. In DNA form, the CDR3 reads TGTGCCAGCTCACCCACAGGCCTTTCTGGGGCCAACGTCCTGACTTTC. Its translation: CASSPTGLSGANVLTF.

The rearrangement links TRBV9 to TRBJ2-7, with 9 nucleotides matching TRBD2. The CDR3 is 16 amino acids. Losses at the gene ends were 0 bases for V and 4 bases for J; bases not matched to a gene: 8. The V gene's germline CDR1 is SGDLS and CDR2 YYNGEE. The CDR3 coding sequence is TGTGCCAGCAGCGTAGAGGGTAGCGGGGGAGCTTACGAGCAGTACTTC. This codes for CASSVEGSGGAYEQYF. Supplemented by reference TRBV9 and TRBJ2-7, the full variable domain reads DSGVTQTPKHLITATGQRVTLRCSPRSGDLSVYWYQQSLDQGLQFLIQYYNGEERAKGNILERFSAQQFPDLHSELNLSSLELGDSALYFCASSVEGSGGAYEQYFGPGTRLTVT.

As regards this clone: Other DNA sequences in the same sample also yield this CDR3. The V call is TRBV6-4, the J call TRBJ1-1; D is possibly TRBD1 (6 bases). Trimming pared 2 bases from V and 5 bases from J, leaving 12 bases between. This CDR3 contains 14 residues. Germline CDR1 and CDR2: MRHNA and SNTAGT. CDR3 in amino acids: CASSDTSRGTEAFF. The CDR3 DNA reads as TGTGCCAGCAGTGACACCAGCAGGGGAACTGAAGCTTTCTTT.

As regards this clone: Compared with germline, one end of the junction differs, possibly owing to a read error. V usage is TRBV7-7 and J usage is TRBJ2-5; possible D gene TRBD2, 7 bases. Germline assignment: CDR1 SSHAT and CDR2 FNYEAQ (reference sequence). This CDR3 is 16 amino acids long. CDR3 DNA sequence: TGTGCTAGCAGCTTAGCGGGCAGGGGCGGCCAAGAGACCCAGTACTTC. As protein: CASSLAGRGGQETQYF.

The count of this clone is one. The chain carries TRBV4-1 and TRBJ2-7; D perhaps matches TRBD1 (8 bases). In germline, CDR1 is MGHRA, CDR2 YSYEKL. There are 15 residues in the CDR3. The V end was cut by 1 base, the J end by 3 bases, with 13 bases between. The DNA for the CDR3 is TGCGCCAGCAGCCAAGTACAGGGGGGGATCTACGAGCAGTACTTC. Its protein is CASSQVQGGIYEQYF.

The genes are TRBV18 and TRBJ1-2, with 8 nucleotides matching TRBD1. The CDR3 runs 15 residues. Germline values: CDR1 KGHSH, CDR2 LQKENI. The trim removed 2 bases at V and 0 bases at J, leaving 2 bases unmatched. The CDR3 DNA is TGTGCCAGCTCACCAACAGGGGGAGCTAACTATGGCTACACCTTC. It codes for CASSPTGGANYGYTF.